These T cell receptor beta chains were read from a single sample in a study of T-cell reconstitution after alpha-beta-depleted transplantation in children. One entry per CDR3 protein results from TCRdb running MiXCR on the PCR reads. This sample has approximately 290,000 distinct CDR3 sequences, with around a tenth found just once. The source was peripheral blood, collected 180 days after TCRalphabeta/CD19-depleted stem cell transplant. These receptors originate from a male patient between 2 and 10 years old who had a stem cell transplant for chronic granulomatous disease, so the T cells may come from the graft donor. Both conserved end residues are part of each CDR3. D genes are given only for firm matches. Clone sizes are given selectively: once, few, many, or a class where the clone is expanded.

cdr3_aa	cdr3_nt	v_call	j_call	clone_size	d_call
CSARSYGRSTDTQYF	TGCAGTGCTAGATCGTACGGGCGGTCCACAGATACGCAGTATTTT	TRBV20-1	TRBJ2-3	many	-
CASSPDVFYSYNEQFF	TGTGCCAGCAGCCCTGACGTTTTCTACTCCTACAATGAGCAGTTCTTC	TRBV5-6	TRBJ2-1	many	-
CASSYSSDNYGYTF	TGTGCCAGCAGTTACTCGTCTGACAACTATGGCTACACCTTC	TRBV6-5	TRBJ1-2	many	-
CASSIQGPYEQYF	TGCGCCAGCAGCATTCAGGGTCCCTACGAGCAGTACTTC	TRBV5-1	TRBJ2-7	many	-
CASSQDGGPNNEQFF	TGTGCCAGCAGCCAAGACGGGGGGCCCAACAATGAGCAGTTCTTC	TRBV9	TRBJ2-1	many	-
CASSFAILSGNTIYF	TGTGCCAGCAGTTTTGCTATCCTCTCTGGAAACACCATATATTTT	TRBV12-3/TRBV12-4	TRBJ1-3	many	-
CASSFAGVGTGELFF	TGTGCCAGCAGTTTCGCGGGGGTTGGTACCGGGGAGCTGTTTTTT	TRBV12-3/TRBV12-4	TRBJ2-2	many	TRBD2
CSARDLVGWSSYEQYF	TGCAGTGCTAGAGATCTTGTAGGGTGGAGCTCCTACGAGCAGTACTTC	TRBV20-1	TRBJ2-7	many	-
CASSPWGPADQYF	TGTGCCAGCTCACCATGGGGACCGGCCGACCAGTACTTC	TRBV18	TRBJ2-5	many	-
CSVLGLAGGNEQFF	TGCAGCGTGCTGGGACTAGCGGGAGGCAATGAGCAGTTCTTC	TRBV29-1	TRBJ2-1	many	TRBD2
CASRNQGASYEQYF	TGTGCCAGCAGAAATCAGGGGGCTTCCTACGAGCAGTACTTC	TRBV12-3/TRBV12-4	TRBJ2-7	many	TRBD1
CASSSGGGELFF	TGTGCCAGCAGCTCCGGGGGCGGGGAGCTGTTTTTT	TRBV7-9	TRBJ2-2	many	-
CASSTTSGNTQYF	TGTGCCAGCAGCACTACTAGCGGGAATACGCAGTATTTT	TRBV7-3	TRBJ2-3	many	TRBD2
CASSLAPGGNTEAFF	TGCGCCAGCAGCTTGGCTCCAGGGGGGAACACTGAAGCTTTCTTT	TRBV5-1	TRBJ1-1	many	TRBD1
CSARGTANQPQHF	TGCAGTGCTAGAGGGACAGCGAATCAGCCCCAGCATTTT	TRBV20-1	TRBJ1-5	many	-
CATRSHRMETQYF	TGTGCCACCAGGAGCCACAGGATGGAGACCCAGTACTTC	TRBV15	TRBJ2-5	many	-
CASSPAGLETQYF	TGTGCCAGCAGCCCAGCCGGGCTGGAGACCCAGTACTTC	TRBV11-3	TRBJ2-5	-	-
CSAAPDTTNEQYF	TGCAGTGCTGCCCCGGACACTACCAACGAGCAGTACTTC	TRBV20-1	TRBJ2-7	many	-
CASSLDISYNEQFF	TGTGCCAGCAGCTTGGATATCTCCTACAATGAGCAGTTCTTC	TRBV5-5	TRBJ2-1	many	-
CASSSTRLAINTGELFF	TGTGCCAGCAGCTCAACCCGGCTCGCGATTAACACCGGGGAGCTGTTTTTT	TRBV7-8	TRBJ2-2	many	-
CSVEGPVPQNIQYF	TGCAGCGTTGAAGGGCCCGTTCCCCAAAACATTCAGTACTTC	TRBV29-1	TRBJ2-4	many	-
CATSREPKDSTEAFF	TGTGCCACCAGCAGAGAGCCGAAGGACAGCACTGAAGCTTTCTTT	TRBV15	TRBJ1-1	many	-
CASSWFSGRPNTGELFF	TGCGCCAGCAGCTGGTTTAGCGGGAGACCGAACACCGGGGAGCTGTTTTTT	TRBV5-1	TRBJ2-2	many	TRBD2
CSINWDTQYF	TGCAGCATCAACTGGGATACGCAGTATTTT	TRBV29-1	TRBJ2-3	many	-
CASSFGQGRQPQHF	TGTGCCAGCAGTTTTGGACAGGGACGACAGCCCCAGCATTTT	TRBV28	TRBJ1-5	many	TRBD1
CASSPTGERYEQYF	TGTGCCAGCAGTCCAACAGGGGAAAGGTACGAGCAGTACTTC	TRBV12-3/TRBV12-4	TRBJ2-7	many	TRBD1
CASSLSGGLSSPLHF	TGTGCCAGCAGTTTATCAGGGGGCTTGAGCTCACCCCTCCACTTT	TRBV27	TRBJ1-6	many	TRBD1
CASSFSQGGEQYF	TGTGCCAGCAGTTTCAGTCAGGGTGGTGAGCAGTACTTC	TRBV27	TRBJ2-7	many	-
CASSRGETQYF	TGTGCCAGCAGTCGAGGGGAGACCCAGTACTTC	TRBV12-3/TRBV12-4	TRBJ2-5	many	-
CASSLQGVGYGYTF	TGTGCCAGCAGCTTACAGGGGGTAGGCTATGGCTACACCTTC	TRBV7-9	TRBJ1-2	many	TRBD1
CASSTRQGEGRTRSYEQYF	TGTGCCAGCAGTACCAGACAGGGCGAGGGACGGACTCGATCCTACGAGCAGTACTTC	TRBV12-3/TRBV12-4	TRBJ2-7	many	TRBD1
CASSGPPGQVAYNEQFF	TGTGCCAGCAGTGGACCACCGGGACAGGTAGCCTACAATGAGCAGTTCTTC	TRBV25-1	TRBJ2-1	many	TRBD1
CASSLVWLTNEQFF	TGCGCCAGCAGCTTGGTCTGGCTTACCAATGAGCAGTTCTTC	TRBV5-1	TRBJ2-1	many	-
CATSSGTGLYEQYF	TGTGCCACCAGCTCCGGGACAGGGTTGTACGAGCAGTACTTC	TRBV24-1	TRBJ2-7	many	TRBD1
CASSIGGDQETQYF	TGTGCCAGCAGCATAGGGGGAGACCAAGAGACCCAGTACTTC	TRBV27	TRBJ2-5	many	-
CASSLVPGGSYNEQFF	TGTGCCAGCAGCTTAGTCCCGGGGGGGTCCTACAATGAGCAGTTCTTC	TRBV11-3	TRBJ2-1	-	TRBD2
CASSIPTWDTEAFF	TGTGCCAGTAGTATACCAACCTGGGACACTGAAGCTTTCTTT	TRBV19	TRBJ1-1	-	-
CAIDRAGANVLTF	TGTGCCATCGACAGGGCTGGGGCCAACGTCCTGACTTTC	TRBV12-3/TRBV12-4	TRBJ2-6	many	TRBD1
CSVELSVFPYGYTF	TGCAGCGTTGAGTTGTCAGTATTTCCCTATGGCTACACCTTC	TRBV29-1	TRBJ1-2	many	-
CASSEFGTSGTIWENNEQFF	TGTGCCAGCAGTGAATTCGGGACTAGCGGGACCATTTGGGAGAACAATGAGCAGTTCTTC	TRBV25-1	TRBJ2-1	few	TRBD2
CACPKRPYNEQFF	TGTGCCTGTCCAAAACGCCCCTACAATGAGCAGTTCTTC	TRBV30	TRBJ2-1	many	-
CASSLDDITISGANVLTF	TGTGCCAGCAGCTTGGACGATATAACAATCTCTGGGGCCAACGTCCTGACTTTC	TRBV5-4	TRBJ2-6	many	-
CASSASDRGLQAFF	TGTGCCAGCAGTGCATCGGACAGGGGACTTCAAGCTTTCTTT	TRBV6-1	TRBJ1-1	few	TRBD1
CSATYAGEQYF	TGCAGTGCTACTTACGCAGGGGAGCAGTACTTC	TRBV20-1	TRBJ2-7	many	-
CASSLVSGSTDTQYF	TGCGCCAGCAGCTTGGTATCCGGAAGCACAGATACGCAGTATTTT	TRBV5-1	TRBJ2-3	many	-
CASSQDKYHGGLSYEQYF	TGTGCCAGCAGCCAAGATAAATACCATGGGGGGCTCTCCTACGAGCAGTACTTC	TRBV14	TRBJ2-7	-	-
CASSEYMLGEQYF	TGTGCCAGCAGTGAGTACATGTTGGGCGAGCAGTACTTC	TRBV6-1	TRBJ2-7	many	-
CASGPPLNIQYF	TGTGCTAGTGGTCCCCCGCTGAACATTCAGTACTTC	TRBV12-5	TRBJ2-4	many	-